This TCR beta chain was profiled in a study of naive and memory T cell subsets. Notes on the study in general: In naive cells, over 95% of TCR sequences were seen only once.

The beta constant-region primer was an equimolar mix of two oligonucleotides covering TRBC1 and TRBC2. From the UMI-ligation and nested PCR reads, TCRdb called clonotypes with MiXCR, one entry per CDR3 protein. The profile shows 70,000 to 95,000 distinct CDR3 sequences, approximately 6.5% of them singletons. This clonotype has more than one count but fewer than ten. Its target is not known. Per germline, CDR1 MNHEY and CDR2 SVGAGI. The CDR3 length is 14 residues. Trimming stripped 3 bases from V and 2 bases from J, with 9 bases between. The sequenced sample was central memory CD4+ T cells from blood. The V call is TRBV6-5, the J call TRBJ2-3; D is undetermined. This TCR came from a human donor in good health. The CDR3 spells CASSYRVHTDTQYF. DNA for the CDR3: TGTGCCAGCAGTTATCGGGTGCACACAGATACGCAGTATTTT.